This record looks at one TCR beta chain sequence and its context. This specimen belongs to a study of OX40 agonist ivuxolimab in advanced cancers. Overall study context: The dose-escalation cohort was about 83% male, with a mean age of about 56 years, ranging about 20 to 79.

The V gene end was trimmed by 5 bases and the J gene end by 0 bases; junction bases not matched to a gene: 12. Germline CDR1 and CDR2: LNHDA and SQIVND (reference sequence). The CDR3 loop spans 19 amino acids. Clones were sequenced by immunoSEQ multiplex PCR, and TCRdb holds only the in-frame ones, with some missing. The sample yields more than 55,000 clones, about 83% seen once. This receptor was obtained from an adult with an advanced solid tumor such as melanoma, head and neck, liver or kidney cancer. The sequenced sample was CD4+ or CD8+ T cells sorted from blood, obtained in a trial of the OX40 agonist ivuxolimab. This chain joins TRBV19 and TRBJ2-6; TRBD1 matches at 8 bases. Written as DNA, the CDR3 is TGTGCCAGTAGTGGCTGGGGTGCAGGGGGCATCTCTGGGGCCAACGTCCTGACTTTC. Amino acids: CASSGWGAGGISGANVLTF.